The present entry profiles one TCR beta chain with its context. Its antigen is not known. Per the germline V gene, CDR1 is SGDLS and CDR2 is YYNGEE. The CDR3 extends over 14 amino acids. V was shortened by 1 base and J by 2 bases, with 10 bases between the two germline ends. Time point reported: recipient sample about 28 days before transplant, after cytoreduction. Recipients were bled about 28 days pretransplant and at posttransplant days 30, 100, 180. This sample is drawn from a study of T cell clonotyping in hematopoietic cell transplantation. Some clones are missing from TCRdb's copy, which holds only in-frame ones; the method was immunoSEQ multiplex PCR. The sample records 25,000 to 30,000 clones, 80% to 90% being singletons. The study, taken as a whole, reports: Broader posttransplant TCR repertoire diversity was predicted by graft donor and pretransplant recipient Inverse Simpson Index values. Recipient TCR diversity dropped after transplant; expanded clonotypes rose from day 30 to 180. No sorting was done, leaving CD4 and CD8 contributions mixed.

The chain recombines TRBV9 with TRBJ2-7; D uncertain. This TCR came from a woman aged 55-70 years with acute myeloid leukemia. Some clones in this sample may be carry-over from other donors' samples. Sequences were derived from peripheral blood mononuclear cells, sampled before stem cell transplant. The CDR3 DNA is TGTGCCAGCAGCGTATCCGGCATCGCCTACGAGCAGTACTTC. Protein product: CASSVSGIAYEQYF.